This T cell receptor (beta chain) was recovered during a study of control samples from healthy donors and cancer patients. Here immunoSEQ multiplex PCR was the method, and the copy in TCRdb shows in-frame clones only, minus some. Found here are about 190,000 clones, 91% of them singletons; the top ten hold 1.8%. This CDR3 contains 13 residues. Looked up from germline, CDR1 is SQVTM and CDR2 is ANQGSEA. V lost 5 bases and J 3 bases, leaving 14 bases between the germline ends. The origin of this receptor is a man aged 30 to 45 in good health. The material sequenced was blood. The chain uses TRBV29-1 and TRBJ2-7; D is perhaps TRBD1 or TRBD2 (5 bases each). The chain's CDR3 is CSVRLGDGYEQYF. DNA of the CDR3: TGCAGCGTTCGTCTTGGGGACGGCTACGAGCAGTACTTC.